Given below is one TCR beta chain in context. Its antigen is still unknown. Sequencing of TCR beta was undertaken in CD8+ and CD4+ T cells derived from blood. Patients with Susac syndrome met diagnostic criteria that were recently defined for definite or probable disease. The record originates from a study of CD8 T cells in Susac syndrome. An input of roughly 0.45 to 1 ug of RNA was subjected to reverse transcription using random hexamers. TCRdb re-analysed the immunoSEQ multiplex PCR reads in MiXCR, keeping a single row per CDR3 protein. In the table there are some 200,000 distinct CDR3 sequences, approximately 94% of which are singletons. CDR1 and CDR2 (germline): SEHNR, FQNEAQ (reference sequence). This CDR3 is built from 17 residues. V lost 7 bases to trimming and J lost 5 bases; unmatched junction nucleotides: 19. The study's findings and limits: Clonal expansion was not seen in any Susac syndrome CD4+ T cell repertoire.

The rearrangement uses TRBV7-9 and TRBJ2-5; 7 nucleotides line up with TRBD1. The specimen was CD4+ T cells from PBMCs. This TCR came from a human donor with Susac syndrome. CDR3 residues: CASTSRGPSTASETQYF. The DNA for the CDR3 is TGTGCCAGCACCTCAAGGGGGCCTAGCACTGCCTCGGAGACCCAGTACTTC.